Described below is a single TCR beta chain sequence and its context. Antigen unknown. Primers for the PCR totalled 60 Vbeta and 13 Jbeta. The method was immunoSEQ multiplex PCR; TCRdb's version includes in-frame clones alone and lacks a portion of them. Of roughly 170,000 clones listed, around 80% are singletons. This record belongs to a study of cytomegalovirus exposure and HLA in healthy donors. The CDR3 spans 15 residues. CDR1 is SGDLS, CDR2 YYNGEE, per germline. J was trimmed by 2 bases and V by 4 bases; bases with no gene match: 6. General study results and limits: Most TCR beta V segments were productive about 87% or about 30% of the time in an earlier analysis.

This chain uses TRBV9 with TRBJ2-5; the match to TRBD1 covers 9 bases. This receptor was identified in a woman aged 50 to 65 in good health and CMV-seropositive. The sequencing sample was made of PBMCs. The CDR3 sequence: CASSSTGGRQETQYF. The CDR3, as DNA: TGTGCCAGCAGCTCGACAGGGGGGAGGCAAGAGACCCAGTACTTC.